This is a list of T cell receptor beta chains from one sample in a study of shared clonotypes between healthy human individuals. The assay was immunoSEQ multiplex PCR, and TCRdb's table has in-frame clones only and misses some. Of about 1.5 million clones in the sample, around 98% were seen once. Sample: naive CD4+ T cells sorted from blood. The receptors originated from a man under 40 in good health. Both conserved end residues are part of each CDR3. A D gene is named only where the DNA matches it firmly. For some rows the clone size is stated as once, few or many, or as a class when expanded; others skip it.

14	TRBV7-3	TRBJ2-7	.	TRBD1	TGTGCCAGCTCTCCAGACAGGGCCTCCTACGAGCAGTACTTC	CASSPDRASYEQYF
15	TRBV5-5	TRBJ2-2	once	.	TGTGCCAGCAGCTCAGTTTCGGCCCCTGGCGGGGAGCTGTTTTTT	CASSSVSAPGGELFF
14	TRBV5-1	TRBJ1-2	.	TRBD1	TGCGCCAGCAGCGGCGGACAGGGGGCGGGAGGCTACACCTTC	CASSGGQGAGGYTF
13	TRBV10-3	TRBJ1-1	.	.	TGTGCCATCAGGAAGACAGATAACACTGAAGCTTTCTTT	CAIRKTDNTEAFF
15	TRBV6-6	TRBJ1-1	.	TRBD1	TGTGCCAGCAGTTACTGGACAGGGGGCGCCGCTGAAGCTTTCTTT	CASSYWTGGAAEAFF
17	TRBV27	TRBJ2-7	few	.	TGTGCCAGCAGTTTACTGACAGGTACGGGACTATCCTACGAGCAGTACTTC	CASSLLTGTGLSYEQYF
11	TRBV29-1	TRBJ2-5	.	.	TGCAGCGTTGAGATGGGTGAGACCCAGTACTTC	CSVEMGETQYF
13	TRBV2	TRBJ1-1	once	.	TGTGCCAGCAGTCCCATCATGAACACTGAAGCTTTCTTT	CASSPIMNTEAFF
12	TRBV5-6	TRBJ1-2	.	.	TGTGCCAGCAGCTCGGGAACCCATGGCTACACCTTC	CASSSGTHGYTF
15	TRBV4-1	TRBJ2-1	once	.	TGCGCCAGCAGCCATGAGAGGGAGTCGTTTCATGAGCAGTTCTTC	CASSHERESFHEQFF
18	TRBV11-2	TRBJ2-1	.	TRBD2	TGTGCCAGCAGCCCCCGCCCCTTAGCGGGAGGCTCCTACAATGAGCAGTTCTTC	CASSPRPLAGGSYNEQFF
11	TRBV20-1	TRBJ2-7	.	.	TGCAGTGCTAGCTCGAGCTACGAGCAGTACTTC	CSASSSYEQYF
15	TRBV5-4	TRBJ2-1	.	TRBD2	TGTGCCAGCAGCGATTCTAGCGGGAGGTACAATGAGCAGTTCTTC	CASSDSSGRYNEQFF
16	TRBV30	TRBJ2-6	.	TRBD1	TGTGCCTGGAGTAGGGACAGGGTGCATGGGGCCAACGTCCTGACTTTC	CAWSRDRVHGANVLTF
16	TRBV4-3	TRBJ1-4	.	.	TGCGCCAGCAGCCAAGATATAGGGCAGGGTAATGAAAAACTGTTTTTT	CASSQDIGQGNEKLFF
15	TRBV5-1	TRBJ2-7	.	.	TGCGCCAGCAGCTTGGTGGTGGCAGGGACCTACGAGCAGTACTTC	CASSLVVAGTYEQYF
15	TRBV7-9	TRBJ2-7	once	.	TGTGCCAGCAGCTTAGCGTCGGACGGCCCCTACGAGCAGTACTTC	CASSLASDGPYEQYF
14	TRBV28	TRBJ1-1	once	TRBD1	TGTGCCAGCAGTCCCCAGGGGGCGCGGACTGAAGCTTTCTTT	CASSPQGARTEAFF
15	TRBV2	TRBJ2-3	.	.	TGTGCCAGCAGGGCCGGGACACGGTCCCCAGATACGCAGTATTTT	CASRAGTRSPDTQYF
15	TRBV27	TRBJ1-3	.	.	TGTGCCAGCAGTAAAGACCTCGCTTCTGGAAACACCATATATTTT	CASSKDLASGNTIYF
16	TRBV18	TRBJ1-3	.	.	TGTGCCAGCTCACCACGGGGTACCGGGGCTGGAAACACCATATATTTT	CASSPRGTGAGNTIYF
13	TRBV13	TRBJ1-3	.	.	TGTGCCAGCATCGAAATCGGGGGAAACACCATATATTTT	CASIEIGGNTIYF
14	TRBV28	TRBJ1-2	.	.	TGTGCCAGCAGTTTGGAAGGAACCAACTATGGCTACACCTTC	CASSLEGTNYGYTF
12	TRBV11-3	TRBJ2-1	.	.	TGTGCCAGCAGCCCAGGCTCAAATGAGCAGTTCTTC	CASSPGSNEQFF
14	TRBV19	TRBJ1-5	.	.	TGTGCCAGTAGCACCGACAGGAGCAATCAGCCCCAGCATTTT	CASSTDRSNQPQHF
13	TRBV7-9	TRBJ1-1	.	.	TGTGCCAGCAGAGTGGCAGACAACACTGAAGCTTTCTTT	CASRVADNTEAFF
14	TRBV5-5	TRBJ2-7	.	.	TGTGCCAGCAGCCAGATACCGGGGGTTGGCGAGCAGTACTTC	CASSQIPGVGEQYF
14	TRBV5-6	TRBJ2-7	.	TRBD1	TGTGCCAGCAGCCCCCGGGGACAGGGTGCCGAGCAGTACTTC	CASSPRGQGAEQYF
16	TRBV7-6	TRBJ2-5	.	TRBD1	TGTGCCAGCAGCTATCAACCTGACAGGGGCAAAGAGACCCAGTACTTC	CASSYQPDRGKETQYF
15	TRBV29-1	TRBJ2-3	.	TRBD1	TGCAGCGTTACCGGGACAGCGGCCAGCACAGATACGCAGTATTTT	CSVTGTAASTDTQYF
15	TRBV5-1	TRBJ2-2	.	TRBD1	TGCGCCAGCAGCCGCGGACAGGGATTCACCGGGGAGCTGTTTTTT	CASSRGQGFTGELFF
14	TRBV28	TRBJ2-1	.	TRBD2	TGTGCCAGCAGATTAGCGGGAGGGCTGGATGAGCAGTTCTTC	CASRLAGGLDEQFF
16	TRBV11-2	TRBJ2-2	.	.	TGTGCCAGCAGCCCACCACCCGGGTATCCCGCCGGGGAGCTGTTTTTT	CASSPPPGYPAGELFF
16	TRBV2	TRBJ2-5	.	TRBD2	TGTGCCAGCGGAACCGGGACTAGCGGGAAATCAGAGACCCAGTACTTC	CASGTGTSGKSETQYF
12	TRBV7-8	TRBJ2-3	.	.	TGTGCCAGCAGTCCTCGGGGCTTTACGCAGTATTTT	CASSPRGFTQYF
15	TRBV6-5	TRBJ2-7	.	.	TGTGCCAGCAGTTACTTCCGGGACCCCCCCGGCGAGCAGTACTTC	CASSYFRDPPGEQYF
13	TRBV2	TRBJ2-3	.	.	TGTGCCAGCAGAGCGCCGCGGACAGATACGCAGTATTTT	CASRAPRTDTQYF
14	TRBV6-6	TRBJ2-7	.	.	TGTGCCAGCAGCACGAGGAGGGGTGGCTACGAGCAGTACTTC	CASSTRRGGYEQYF
13	TRBV5-1	TRBJ2-5	.	TRBD1	TGCGCCAGCAGCGGGACAGGGAAAGAGACCCAGTACTTC	CASSGTGKETQYF
14	TRBV7-6	TRBJ2-7	.	TRBD1	TGTGCCAGCAGCTATAGACAGGGGGCCTACGAGCAGTACTTC	CASSYRQGAYEQYF
14	TRBV10-2	TRBJ2-3	.	.	TGCGCCAGCAGTGAGTCGGGTTCTCGCGATACGCAGTATTTT	CASSESGSRDTQYF
16	TRBV7-2	TRBJ2-1	.	.	TGTGCCAGCAGCCAACAGGTGGGCCTCTCCTACAATGAGCAGTTCTTC	CASSQQVGLSYNEQFF
14	TRBV5-1	TRBJ1-5	.	.	TGCGCCAGCAGCTTAGACGGGCCTTATCAGCCCCAGCATTTT	CASSLDGPYQPQHF
16	TRBV19	TRBJ2-3	.	.	TGTGCCAGTAGTACCCCGGACAGAACTAGCACAGATACGCAGTATTTT	CASSTPDRTSTDTQYF